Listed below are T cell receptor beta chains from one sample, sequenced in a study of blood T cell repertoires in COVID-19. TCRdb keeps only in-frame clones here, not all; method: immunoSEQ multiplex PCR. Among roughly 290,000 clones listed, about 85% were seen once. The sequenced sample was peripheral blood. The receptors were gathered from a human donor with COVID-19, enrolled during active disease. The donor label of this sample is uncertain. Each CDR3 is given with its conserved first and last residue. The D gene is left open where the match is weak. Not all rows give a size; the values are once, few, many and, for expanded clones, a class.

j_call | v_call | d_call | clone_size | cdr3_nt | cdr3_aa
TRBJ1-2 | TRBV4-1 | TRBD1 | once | TGCGCCAGCAGCCAAGTAACAGGGGCCCCCCACTATGGCTACACCTTC | CASSQVTGAPHYGYTF
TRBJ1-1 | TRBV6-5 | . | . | TGTGCCAGCAGCTTGGGACAGAACACTGAAGCTTTCTTT | CASSLGQNTEAFF
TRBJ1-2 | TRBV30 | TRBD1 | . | TGTGCCTGGAGTGTAGGGACAGGGGCTAACTATGGCTACACCTTC | CAWSVGTGANYGYTF
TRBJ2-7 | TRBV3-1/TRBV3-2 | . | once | TGTGCCAGCAGCCTGGGGAGCGGGGAAACAGGGTACGAGCAGTACTTC | CASSLGSGETGYEQYF
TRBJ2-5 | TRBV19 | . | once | TGTGCCAGTAGCCAGCAGGGGACAGAGACCCAGTACTTC | CASSQQGTETQYF
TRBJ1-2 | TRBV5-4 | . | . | TGTGCCAGCAGCTCAGCTGGGGGGAACTATGGCTACACCTTC | CASSSAGGNYGYTF
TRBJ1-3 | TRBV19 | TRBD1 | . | TGTGCCAGTAGTATGGGACAGGGGCTCCCGTATTTT | CASSMGQGLPYF
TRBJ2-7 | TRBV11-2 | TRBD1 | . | TGTGCCAGCAGCTCAGGACAGGGGATTAACGAGCAGTACTTC | CASSSGQGINEQYF
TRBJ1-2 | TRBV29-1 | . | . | TGCAGCGTACGCAGGGCCGCTAACTATGGCTACACCTTC | CSVRRAANYGYTF
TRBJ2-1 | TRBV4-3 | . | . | TGCGCCAGCAGCCAAGACCTGAACTATGGCGGGGATGAGCAGTTCTTC | CASSQDLNYGGDEQFF
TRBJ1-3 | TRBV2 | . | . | TGTGCCAGCAGTGAGGCGGGGCTGGGAAACACCATATATTTT | CASSEAGLGNTIYF
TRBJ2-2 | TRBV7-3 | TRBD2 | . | TGTGCCAGCAGCTTAAAATCCCTGGGGAGCGGGAGAACCGGGGAGCTGTTTTTT | CASSLKSLGSGRTGELFF
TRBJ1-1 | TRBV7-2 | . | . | TGTGCCAGCAGCCCTTCTTGGGGGGAAGTGGCTGAAGCTTTCTTT | CASSPSWGEVAEAFF
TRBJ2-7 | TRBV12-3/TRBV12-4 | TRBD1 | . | TGTGCCAGCAGCTACAGGGGTGAGCAGTACTTC | CASSYRGEQYF
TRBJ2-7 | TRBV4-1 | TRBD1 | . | TGCGCCAGCAGCCAATACCGGGACAGGGGTGACGAGCAGTACTTC | CASSQYRDRGDEQYF
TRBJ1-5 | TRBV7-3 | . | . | TGTGCCAGCAGCTTAATCAGGGAGGGCAATCAGCCCCAGCATTTT | CASSLIREGNQPQHF
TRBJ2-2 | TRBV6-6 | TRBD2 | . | TGTGCCAGCAGTCTTAGCGGGACCGGCGGGGAGCTGTTTTTT | CASSLSGTGGELFF
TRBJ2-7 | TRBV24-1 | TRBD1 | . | TGTGCCACCAGTGACGGACAGGAGAGCTCCTACGAGCAGTACTTC | CATSDGQESSYEQYF
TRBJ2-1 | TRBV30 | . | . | TGTGCCTGGAGTTCCCTCCCAGGGGTTTACAATGAGCAGTTCTTC | CAWSSLPGVYNEQFF
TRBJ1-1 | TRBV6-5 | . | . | TGTGCCAGCAGTTACTCCCGCAGGGGCACTGAAGCTTTCTTT | CASSYSRRGTEAFF
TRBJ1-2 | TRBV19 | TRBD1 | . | TGTGCCAGTAGTATTTCGCAGGGGGCGACTAACTATGGCTACACCTTC | CASSISQGATNYGYTF
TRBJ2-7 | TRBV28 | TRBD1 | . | TGTGCCAGCAGTCGCCGTGAGGACAGGGTTAGGGACGAGCAGTACTTC | CASSRREDRVRDEQYF
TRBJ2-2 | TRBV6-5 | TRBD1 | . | TGTGCCACGCACCGGGACAGGGATACCGGGGAGCTGTTTTTT | CATHRDRDTGELFF
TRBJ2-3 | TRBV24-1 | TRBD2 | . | TGTGCCACCAGTGATAGCGGGAGAGCGTCAGATACGCAGTATTTT | CATSDSGRASDTQYF
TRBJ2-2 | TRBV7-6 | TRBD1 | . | TGTGCCAGCAGCTCCCGACAGGGGAACACCGGGGAGCTGTTTTTT | CASSSRQGNTGELFF
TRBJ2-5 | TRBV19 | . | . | TGTGCCAGTAGTATGGCCAGCCAAGAGACCCAGTACTTC | CASSMASQETQYF
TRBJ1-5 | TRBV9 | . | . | TGTGCCAGCAGCGACGGGATTTATAGCAATCAGCCCCAGCATTTT | CASSDGIYSNQPQHF
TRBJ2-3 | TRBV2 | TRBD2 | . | TGTGCCAGCAGTGAGGTAGCGGGAGTCGATACGCAGTATTTT | CASSEVAGVDTQYF
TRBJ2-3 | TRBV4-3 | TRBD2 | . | TGCGCCAGCAGCCAAGATAATCTAGCGGGAGGTCGGGATACGCAGTATTTT | CASSQDNLAGGRDTQYF